Listed below are T cell receptor beta chains from one sample, sequenced in a study of shared clonotypes between healthy human individuals. Repertoires were generated with immunoSEQ multiplex PCR, while TCRdb's copy carries only in-frame clones and drops some. Seen here are millions of clones, roughly 94% observed once, and the top ten hold about 0.13%. The sequenced sample was naive CD4+ T cells sorted from blood. These receptors were obtained from a man aged 18 to 30 in good health. The CDR3 runs from the conserved cysteine through the conserved F or W. A D gene is named only where the DNA matches it firmly.

DNA,CDR3,D,V,length,J
TGTGCCTGGAGTTTGAGTAATGAAAAACTGTTTTTT,CAWSLSNEKLFF,.,TRBV30,12,TRBJ1-4
TGTGCCAGCAGCCCGGGGACGTATGGCTACACCTTC,CASSPGTYGYTF,.,TRBV9,12,TRBJ1-2
TGTGCCAGCAGCTTAGCGGTGGGAAGCGGTACAGATACGCAGTATTTT,CASSLAVGSGTDTQYF,.,TRBV7-2,16,TRBJ2-3
TGTGCCAGTAGTACGGGACTAGCGAACACCGGGGAGCTGTTTTTT,CASSTGLANTGELFF,TRBD2,TRBV19,15,TRBJ2-2
TGTGCCAGCAGTTACATAGCGGGGAACCACCCCTACGAGCAGTACTTC,CASSYIAGNHPYEQYF,TRBD2,TRBV6-5,16,TRBJ2-7
TGTGCCAGTAGTATGCAGGGGGGCGGCGAAAAACTGTTTTTT,CASSMQGGGEKLFF,TRBD1,TRBV19,14,TRBJ1-4
TGTGCCAGCAGTGGACTAGCGGGAGAATTAAACACCGGGGAGCTGTTTTTT,CASSGLAGELNTGELFF,TRBD2,TRBV9,17,TRBJ2-2
TGCAGCGTTGAAGATCAGGGGCGTAACACCGGGGAGCTGTTTTTT,CSVEDQGRNTGELFF,.,TRBV29-1,15,TRBJ2-2
TGCACCAGCAGTCCGCACAGTCGGGACAATGAGCAGTTCTTC,CTSSPHSRDNEQFF,.,TRBV1,14,TRBJ2-1
TGTGCCAGCAGCTTAGGGACGTTCACCGGGGAGCTGTTTTTT,CASSLGTFTGELFF,.,TRBV7-3,14,TRBJ2-2
TGTGCCAGCAGCCCCGGGACAGGGGTAACCGGGGAGCTGTTTTTT,CASSPGTGVTGELFF,TRBD1,TRBV11-1,15,TRBJ2-2
TGTGCCAGCAGTCTAGCAAACATTCAGTACTTC,CASSLANIQYF,.,TRBV2,11,TRBJ2-4
TGTGCCTGGAGTGTACTCGAACCCAACACTGAAGCTTTCTTT,CAWSVLEPNTEAFF,.,TRBV30,14,TRBJ1-1
TGTGCCAGCAGGCCTGGACAGGGGGTAACAGATACGCAGTATTTT,CASRPGQGVTDTQYF,TRBD1,TRBV6-1,15,TRBJ2-3